This T cell receptor beta chain was found in a study of shared clonotypes between healthy human individuals. Terminally differentiated effector memory CD45RA+ cells were excluded by CCR7 positive selection of CD45RO-negative cells. With regard to this clone: The identical CDR3 is also encoded by other nucleotide sequences in the sample.

Deep-level running was used for the assay. Data came from immunoSEQ multiplex PCR; TCRdb stores just in-frame clones and leaves some out. The sample lists more than 550,000 clones, about 92% occurring once. The sequencing sample was made of naive CD8+ T cells sorted from blood. This receptor was obtained from a man younger than 40 in good health.

The DNA for the CDR3 is TGCAGCGCGAACTATGGCTACACCTTC. Protein product: CSANYGYTF. The chain joins TRBV20-1 to TRBJ1-2; D gene uncertain. This CDR3 is built from 9 residues. Germline V lookup: CDR1 DFQATT, CDR2 SNEGSKA (reference sequence).